The 11 T cell receptor beta chains given below trace back to one sample, sequenced in a study of T cell responses to AZD1222 COVID-19 vaccine. Clones were read by immunoSEQ multiplex PCR, and TCRdb kept only the in-frame ones, dropping some. The data contain roughly 150,000 clones, 70% to 90% of them seen just once; the ten biggest clones take up around 0.99%. The specimen was peripheral blood, collected 28 days after the second AZD1222 dose. The source is an adult who received the AZD1222 COVID-19 vaccine.

This sequence joins TRBV7-2 and TRBJ1-3; no firm D call. Germline lookup yields CDR1 SGHTA and CDR2 FQGNSA. The V and J ends lost 5 bases and 0 bases respectively, with 20 bases between them. This CDR3 contains 18 residues. The CDR3 sequence is CASSARGSGGLSGNTIYF. The CDR3 DNA follows: TGTGCCAGCAGCGCCCGAGGGTCCGGCGGCCTCTCTGGAAACACCATATATTTT. Variable domain in full (rest from reference TRBV7-2 and TRBJ1-3): GAGVSQSPSNKVTEKGKDVELRCDPISGHTALYWYRQSLGQGLEFLIYFQGNSAPDKSGLPSDRFSAERTGGSVSTLTIQRTQQEDSAVYLCASSARGSGGLSGNTIYFGEGSWLTVV.

The chain uses TRBV6-6 and TRBJ1-2; D remains unclear. The ends were cut back, 1 base at V and 5 bases at J, with 11 bases in the middle. Germline V gene sequence: CDR1 MNHNY, CDR2 SVGAGI (reference sequence). The CDR3 loop spans 14 amino acids. CDR3 coding DNA: TGTGCCAGCAGTTACTTGGCAGCGCAGTATGGCTACACCTTC. This sequence encodes CASSYLAAQYGYTF.

The chain has TRBV9 and TRBJ2-1; 7 bases agree with TRBD1. V lost 4 bases and J lost 4; bases outside the gene matches: 5. In germline, CDR1 is SGDLS, CDR2 YYNGEE. This CDR3 comprises 14 residues. The CDR3 DNA follows: TGTGCCAGCAGCCTATCGGGACAGTACAATGAGCAGTTCTTC. This sequence encodes CASSLSGQYNEQFF.

This clone was seen just once. The chain recombines TRBV6-5 with TRBJ1-2, with a tentative D call TRBD1 (5 bases). V was cut by 7 bases and J by 5 bases, with 11 bases left in between. This CDR3 has 12 residues. CDR1 and CDR2 from the germline V gene are MNHEY and SVGAGI. The CDR3 region is CASKADTYGYTF. The CDR3, as DNA: TGTGCCAGCAAAGCGGACACTTATGGCTACACCTTC.

The V call is TRBV25-1, the J call TRBJ2-7; D is uncertain. Germline V gene lookup returns CDR1 MGHDK and CDR2 SYGVNS. The CDR3 loop spans 13 amino acids. Trimming cost V 1 base and J 3 bases, with 7 bases left between them. CDR3 region: CASSEWIDYEQYF. As DNA, the CDR3 is TGTGCCAGCAGTGAATGGATCGACTACGAGCAGTACTTC.

The chain couples TRBV9 to TRBJ1-1, with 10 bases identical to TRBD1. This CDR3 comprises 15 residues. Germline lookup yields CDR1 SGDLS and CDR2 YYNGEE. V was pared by 0 bases and J by 3 bases, with 2 bases of the junction left unmatched. CDR3 coding DNA: TGTGCCAGCAGCGTAGCGGGACAGGGGTACACTGAAGCTTTCTTT. It encodes CASSVAGQGYTEAFF.

The rearrangement uses TRBV9 and TRBJ1-4; no reliable D call. Trimming cost V 2 bases and J 0 bases, with 5 bases left between them. The CDR3 totals 14 residues. Germline V gene data show CDR1 as SGDLS and CDR2 as YYNGEE. The CDR3: CASSVYATNEKLFF. CDR3 bases: TGTGCCAGCAGCGTGTATGCAACTAATGAAAAACTGTTTTTT.

This clone was seen more than once but under ten times. This sequence joins TRBV11-2 and TRBJ1-6; no definite D call. Germline loops: CDR1 SGHAT, CDR2 FQNNGV. This CDR3 region has 15 residues. V was trimmed by 0 bases and J by 7 bases, leaving 10 bases between them. The chain's CDR3 is CASSLEGSPNSPLHF. The CDR3, as DNA: TGTGCCAGCAGCTTAGAGGGGTCCCCGAATTCACCCCTCCACTTT.

The chain uses TRBV7-9 and TRBJ2-7; the D gene is possibly TRBD1 (5 bases). Looked up from germline, CDR1 is SEHNR and CDR2 is FQNEAQ (reference sequence). This CDR3 has 15 residues. The V gene lost 1 base and the J gene lost 3 bases, with 13 bases spanning the gap. Here the CDR3 DNA reads TGTGCCAGCAGCTTAGAGGTCCAGGGCAACTACGAGCAGTACTTC. It specifies CASSLEVQGNYEQYF.

The chain couples TRBV6-4 to TRBJ1-2; TRBD1 is a possible D gene (6 bases). V lost 6 bases, J lost 7 bases, and 21 bases lay in between. Germline assignment: CDR1 MRHNA and CDR2 SNTAGT. The CDR3 contains 15 residues. CDR3 bases: TGTGCCAGCAGAACAAAGGACAGTACGGGAGTTGGCTACACCTTC. Translated: CASRTKDSTGVGYTF.

The CDR3 protein is CASSPGGVNQETQYF. The CDR3 nucleotides read TGCGCCAGCAGCCCTGGGGGGGTAAATCAAGAGACCCAGTACTTC. This rearrangement joins TRBV5-1 to TRBJ2-5; 7 bases line up with TRBD2. Trimming at V came to 4 bases and at J to 2 bases, leaving 8 bases not matched to a gene. Germline loops: CDR1 SGHRS, CDR2 YFSETQ. The CDR3 has 15 amino acids.